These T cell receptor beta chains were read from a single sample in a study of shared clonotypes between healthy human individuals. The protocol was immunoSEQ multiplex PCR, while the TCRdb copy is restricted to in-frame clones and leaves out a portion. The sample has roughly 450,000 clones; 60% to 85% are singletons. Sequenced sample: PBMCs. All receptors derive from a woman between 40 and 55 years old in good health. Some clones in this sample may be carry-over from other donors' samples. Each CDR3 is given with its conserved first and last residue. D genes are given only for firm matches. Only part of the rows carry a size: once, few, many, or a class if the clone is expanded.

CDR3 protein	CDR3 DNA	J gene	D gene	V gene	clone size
CASSALAISPYEQYF	TGTGCCAGCAGCGCTCTAGCGATAAGCCCCTACGAGCAGTACTTC	TRBJ2-7	NA	TRBV9	NA
CASSLLGSDYGYTF	TGTGCCAGCAGTCTTTTAGGGTCGGACTATGGCTACACCTTC	TRBJ1-2	NA	TRBV7-9	NA
CASSRQGGSGELFF	TGTGCCAGCAGCCGCCAGGGTGGGTCCGGGGAGCTGTTTTTT	TRBJ2-2	NA	TRBV9	NA
CASIGSGGSYEQYF	TGTGCCAGCATAGGAAGCGGGGGATCCTACGAGCAGTACTTC	TRBJ2-7	TRBD2	TRBV28	NA
CASSERRGQNTGELFF	TGTGCCAGCAGTGAGCGCCGTGGGCAGAACACCGGGGAGCTGTTTTTT	TRBJ2-2	NA	TRBV25-1	NA
CASSFVPTTYEQYF	TGTGCCAGCAGCTTTGTCCCTACCACCTACGAGCAGTACTTC	TRBJ2-7	NA	TRBV5-5	NA
CATSTASGSITYEQYF	TGTGCCACCAGCACCGCTAGCGGGAGTATCACCTACGAGCAGTACTTC	TRBJ2-7	TRBD2	TRBV15	NA
CASSFVGRSTEAFF	TGTGCCAGCAGTTTCGTAGGGCGGAGCACTGAAGCTTTCTTT	TRBJ1-1	NA	TRBV28	NA
CASSSDRGNQPQHF	TGTGCCAGCAGCTCGGACAGGGGTAATCAGCCCCAGCATTTT	TRBJ1-5	TRBD1	TRBV28	once
CAISELVSTDTQYF	TGTGCCATCAGTGAGCTCGTAAGCACAGATACGCAGTATTTT	TRBJ2-3	NA	TRBV10-3	NA
CASSPGQGTGGYTF	TGTGCCAGCAGCCCCGGGCAGGGGACGGGGGGCTACACCTTC	TRBJ1-2	NA	TRBV7-2	few
CASSLTSTLSTDTQYF	TGTGCCAGCAGCTTAACGTCGACGTTGAGCACAGATACGCAGTATTTT	TRBJ2-3	NA	TRBV7-3	NA
CASSPPSSRGLYGYTF	TGTGCCAGCTCACCACCGAGCTCGAGGGGGCTCTATGGCTACACCTTC	TRBJ1-2	TRBD1	TRBV18	NA
CASSLTRLAGHNEQFF	TGTGCCAGCAGTTTGACGAGACTAGCGGGGCACAATGAGCAGTTCTTC	TRBJ2-1	TRBD2	TRBV27	once
CASSLGGYEQYF	TGCGCCAGCAGCTTGGGGGGATACGAGCAGTACTTC	TRBJ2-7	NA	TRBV5-1	few
CASSPSGRTGHTEAFF	TGTGCCAGCTCACCAAGCGGACGGACAGGCCACACTGAAGCTTTCTTT	TRBJ1-1	TRBD1	TRBV18	NA
CASSQPGQGGKLFF	TGTGCCAGCAGCCAACCGGGACAGGGTGGAAAACTGTTTTTT	TRBJ1-4	TRBD1	TRBV7-9	NA
CASSPGQGKITEAFF	TGTGCCAGCAGCCCCGGGCAGGGGAAGATAACTGAAGCTTTCTTT	TRBJ1-1	NA	TRBV4-2	few
CASSVGGADTQYF	TGTGCCAGCAGTGTCGGGGGCGCAGATACGCAGTATTTT	TRBJ2-3	NA	TRBV2	NA
CASSPRTRSDF	TGTGCCAGCAGTCCCCGGACACGAAGCGACTTC	TRBJ2-7	NA	TRBV6-6	NA
CASSSYRGAYNEQFF	TGTGCCAGCAGCTCCTACAGGGGGGCGTACAATGAGCAGTTCTTC	TRBJ2-1	TRBD1	TRBV5-4	NA
CASSLAPDYEQYF	TGCGCCAGCAGCTTGGCTCCGGACTACGAGCAGTACTTC	TRBJ2-7	NA	TRBV5-1	NA
CASSIGRQSNQPQHF	TGTGCCAGTAGTATAGGGCGGCAGAGCAATCAGCCCCAGCATTTT	TRBJ1-5	NA	TRBV19	NA
CASSDGVGSDGYTF	TGTGCCAGCAGTGACGGGGTGGGTTCCGACGGCTACACCTTC	TRBJ1-2	NA	TRBV6-1	few
CASSAHRTEQYNEQFF	TGCGCCAGCAGTGCCCACAGGACCGAGCAATACAATGAGCAGTTCTTC	TRBJ2-1	NA	TRBV23-1	NA
CASSPSGTSGSNEQFF	TGTGCCAGCAGCCCCTCAGGGACTAGCGGGAGCAATGAGCAGTTCTTC	TRBJ2-1	TRBD2	TRBV7-8	NA
CASKKGGAGGEGKLFF	TGTGCCAGCAAAAAGGGCGGGGCAGGGGGCGAGGGAAAACTGTTTTTT	TRBJ1-4	TRBD1	TRBV28	NA
CASSILANQETQYF	TGTGCCAGCAGTATACTAGCGAACCAAGAGACCCAGTACTTC	TRBJ2-5	TRBD2	TRBV27	NA
CASRLDWDRYEQYF	TGTGCAAGTCGCTTAGATTGGGACAGATACGAGCAGTACTTC	TRBJ2-7	NA	TRBV12-2	NA
CASSSGQTHYGYTF	TGTGCCAGCAGTTCGGGACAGACCCACTATGGCTACACCTTC	TRBJ1-2	TRBD1	TRBV6-5	NA
CAISADSDQPQHF	TGTGCCATCAGCGCCGACAGTGATCAGCCCCAGCATTTT	TRBJ1-5	NA	TRBV10-3	few
CASSSRDREIQPQHF	TGTGCCAGCTCATCCCGGGACAGGGAAATCCAGCCCCAGCATTTT	TRBJ1-5	TRBD1	TRBV18	NA
CASREAQGYRHNEQFF	TGTGCAAGTCGCGAGGCGCAGGGGTATCGTCACAATGAGCAGTTCTTC	TRBJ2-1	NA	TRBV12-2	few
CASISRGNTIYF	TGTGCCAGTATCAGTCGTGGAAACACCATATATTTT	TRBJ1-3	NA	TRBV19	NA
CASSPSGSLLNEQFF	TGCGCCAGCAGCCCCAGCGGGAGCCTATTAAATGAGCAGTTCTTC	TRBJ2-1	TRBD2	TRBV5-1	few
CAWSAGTGVPYGYTF	TGTGCCTGGAGCGCCGGGACAGGGGTCCCCTATGGCTACACCTTC	TRBJ1-2	TRBD1	TRBV30	few
CASSVSGLDTQYF	TGTGCCAGCAGCGTATCGGGCCTAGATACGCAGTATTTT	TRBJ2-3	NA	TRBV9	NA
CASGTGNRYEQYF	TGCGCCAGCGGGACAGGGAATAGGTACGAGCAGTACTTC	TRBJ2-7	TRBD1	TRBV5-1	NA
CASSTDRTNYEQYF	TGTGCCAGTAGTACTGACAGGACGAACTACGAGCAGTACTTC	TRBJ2-7	NA	TRBV19	NA
CASSRQTGNTIYF	TGTGCCAGCAGCCGACAGACTGGAAACACCATATATTTT	TRBJ1-3	NA	TRBV9	once